A selection of T cell receptor beta chains follows, all from one sample in a study of PD-1 blockade in mismatch repair-deficient tumors. Assay used: immunoSEQ multiplex PCR; TCRdb lists only in-frame clones, some missing. The table shows roughly 15,000 clones, with about 80% occurring only once. No antigen is known for these receptors. Sequences were derived from cells cultured in vitro, sampled from a patient treated with pembrolizumab. The receptors originated from an adult with mismatch repair-deficient cancer. Each CDR3 is given with its conserved first and last residue.

v_call | cdr3_length | cdr3_aa
TRBV27 | 18 | CASSLPQTSPLRTDTQYF
TRBV28 | 15 | CASSPPGGGREKLFF
TRBV4-1 | 15 | CASSLLGQRNEKLFF
TRBV28 | 14 | CASSPGTANYGYTF
TRBV30 | 13 | CAWSRDSNQPQHF
TRBV11-3 | 17 | CASSSGPVGYESYEQYF
TRBV11-2 | 11 | CASSQTSVPFF
TRBV2 | 14 | CASSREGRVSEQYF
TRBV6-1 | 15 | CASRIAPAGRDEQYF
TRBV5-1 | 14 | CASSLDGGWGEQYF
TRBV20-1 | 11 | CSGQGDYGYTF